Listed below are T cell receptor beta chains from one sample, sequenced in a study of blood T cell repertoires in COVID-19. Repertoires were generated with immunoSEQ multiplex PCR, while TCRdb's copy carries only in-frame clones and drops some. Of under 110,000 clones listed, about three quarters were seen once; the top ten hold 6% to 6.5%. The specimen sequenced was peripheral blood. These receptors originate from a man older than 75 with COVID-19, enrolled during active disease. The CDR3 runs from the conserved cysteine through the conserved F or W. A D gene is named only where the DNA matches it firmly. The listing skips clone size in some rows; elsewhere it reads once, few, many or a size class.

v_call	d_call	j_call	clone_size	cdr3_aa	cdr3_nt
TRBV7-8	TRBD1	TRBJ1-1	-	CASSSRQGEAFF	TGTGCCAGCAGCTCCCGACAGGGTGAAGCTTTCTTT
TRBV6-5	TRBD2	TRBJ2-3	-	CASNLAGTDTQYF	TGTGCCAGCAATCTAGCGGGCACAGATACGCAGTATTTT
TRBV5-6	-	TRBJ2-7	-	CASSLFYFSYEQYF	TGTGCCAGCAGCTTGTTTTATTTCTCCTACGAGCAGTACTTC
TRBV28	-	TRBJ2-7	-	CAIPTGSSYEQYF	TGTGCCATTCCAACAGGGAGCTCCTACGAGCAGTACTTC
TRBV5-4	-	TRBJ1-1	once	CASSLGLWRENAEAFF	TGTGCCAGCAGCTTGGGTCTTTGGAGGGAGAACGCTGAAGCTTTCTTT
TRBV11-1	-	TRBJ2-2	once	CASSYDITGIGELFF	TGTGCCAGCAGCTACGATATAACAGGGATCGGGGAGCTGTTTTTT
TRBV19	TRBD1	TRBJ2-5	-	CASSTNRGKETQYF	TGTGCCAGTAGTACAAACAGGGGGAAAGAGACCCAGTACTTC
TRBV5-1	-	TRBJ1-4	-	CASSLEGEANEKLFF	TGCGCCAGCAGCTTGGAAGGGGAGGCTAATGAAAAACTGTTTTTT
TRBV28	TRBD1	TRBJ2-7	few	CASSGPWPITGTVTTYEQYF	TGTGCCAGCAGTGGCCCCTGGCCAATCACCGGGACAGTGACGACCTACGAGCAGTACTTC
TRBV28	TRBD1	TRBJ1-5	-	CASIVNSGGGQPQHF	TGTGCCAGCATCGTGAACTCAGGGGGCGGTCAGCCCCAGCATTTT
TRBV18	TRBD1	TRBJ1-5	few	CASSTGTGGQPQHF	TGTGCCAGCTCAACCGGGACAGGGGGCCAGCCCCAGCATTTT
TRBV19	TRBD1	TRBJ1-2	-	CATFTGTGIFYGYTF	TGTGCCACTTTCACCGGGACAGGGATTTTCTATGGCTACACCTTC
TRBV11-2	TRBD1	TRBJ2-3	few	CASSSGQSSTDTQYF	TGTGCCAGCAGCTCGGGACAGTCTAGCACAGATACGCAGTATTTT
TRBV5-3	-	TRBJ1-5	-	CARSHSGGKNQPQHF	TGTGCCAGAAGCCATTCGGGGGGTAAGAATCAGCCCCAGCATTTT
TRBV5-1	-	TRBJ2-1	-	CASSLASLGTNEQFF	TGCGCCAGCAGCTTGGCCTCACTAGGAACGAATGAGCAGTTCTTC
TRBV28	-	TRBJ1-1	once	CASEAVNTEAFF	TGTGCCAGCGAGGCGGTGAACACTGAAGCTTTCTTT
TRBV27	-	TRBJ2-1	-	CASSFVSGSSYNEQFF	TGTGCCAGCAGTTTTGTGAGCGGAAGCTCCTACAATGAGCAGTTCTTC
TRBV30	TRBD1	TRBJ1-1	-	CAWSRTGGSITEAFF	TGTGCCTGGAGTAGGACAGGGGGCTCGATCACTGAAGCTTTCTTT
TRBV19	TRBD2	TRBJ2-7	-	CASSIREAYEQYF	TGTGCCAGTAGTATCCGGGAGGCCTACGAGCAGTACTTC
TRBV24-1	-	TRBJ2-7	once	CAPQPNEQYF	TGTGCCCCCCAACCTAACGAGCAGTACTTC
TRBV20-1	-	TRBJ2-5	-	CSASGLAGAAETQYF	TGCAGTGCTAGTGGGCTGGCGGGGGCGGCAGAGACCCAGTACTTC
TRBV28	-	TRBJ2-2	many	CASSPGGSNTGELFF	TGTGCCAGTAGCCCCGGTGGGTCGAACACCGGGGAGCTGTTTTTT
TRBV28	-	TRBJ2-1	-	CASSSIQGSSYNEQFF	TGTGCCAGCAGTTCGATTCAGGGTAGCTCCTACAATGAGCAGTTCTTC
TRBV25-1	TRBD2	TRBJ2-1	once	CASSERRSGRAYNEQFF	TGTGCCAGCAGTGAACGAAGAAGCGGGAGGGCCTACAATGAGCAGTTCTTC
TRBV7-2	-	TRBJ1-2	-	CASSLDASGYGYTF	TGTGCCAGCAGCTTAGACGCTTCGGGGTATGGCTACACCTTC
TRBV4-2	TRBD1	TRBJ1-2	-	CASSQVETGIYGYTF	TGTGCCAGCAGCCAAGTAGAGACAGGGATATATGGCTACACCTTC
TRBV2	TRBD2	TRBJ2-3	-	CASGTSGTDTQYF	TGTGCCAGCGGGACTAGCGGCACAGATACGCAGTATTTT
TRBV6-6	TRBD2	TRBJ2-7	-	CASSYFLAGEHYEQYF	TGTGCCAGCAGTTACTTTCTAGCGGGAGAGCACTACGAGCAGTACTTC
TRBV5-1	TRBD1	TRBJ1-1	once	CASSRQGGNTEAFF	TGCGCCAGCAGCCGACAGGGCGGAAACACTGAAGCTTTCTTT
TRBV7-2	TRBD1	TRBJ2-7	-	CASSPSGGFLSEQYF	TGTGCCAGCAGCCCATCAGGGGGCTTCCTCTCCGAGCAGTACTTC
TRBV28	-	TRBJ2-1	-	CASSGWGQYNEQFF	TGTGCCAGCAGCGGGTGGGGACAATACAATGAGCAGTTCTTC
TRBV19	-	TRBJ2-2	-	CASSRDTGELFF	TGTGCCAGTAGTCGGGACACCGGGGAGCTGTTTTTT
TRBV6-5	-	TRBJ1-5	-	CASSRRQDNQPQHF	TGTGCCAGCAGCCGCCGACAGGATAATCAGCCCCAGCATTTT
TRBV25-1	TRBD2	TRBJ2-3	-	CASSSGGGVNQYF	TGTGCCAGCAGTTCCGGGGGGGGTGTGAACCAGTATTTT
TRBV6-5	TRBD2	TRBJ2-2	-	CASVAGGNTGELFF	TGTGCCAGCGTAGCGGGAGGAAACACCGGGGAGCTGTTTTTT
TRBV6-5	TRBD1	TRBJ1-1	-	CASRLPGQGKAFF	TGTGCCAGCAGACTCCCGGGACAGGGGAAAGCTTTCTTT
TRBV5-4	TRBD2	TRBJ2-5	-	CASSQGLAGVQETQYF	TGTGCCAGCAGCCAGGGACTAGCGGGCGTCCAAGAGACCCAGTACTTC
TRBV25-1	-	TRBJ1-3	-	CASSEYIPGTGNTIYF	TGTGCCAGCAGTGAATATATTCCAGGGACTGGAAACACCATATATTTT
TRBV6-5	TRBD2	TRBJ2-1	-	CASSGLAVHEQFF	TGTGCCAGCTCGGGACTAGCGGTTCATGAGCAGTTCTTC
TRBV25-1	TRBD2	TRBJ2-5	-	CASSERTSGRGEETQYF	TGTGCCAGCAGTGAAAGGACTAGCGGGAGGGGGGAAGAGACCCAGTACTTC
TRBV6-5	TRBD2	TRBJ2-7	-	CASSYSGLASPYEQYF	TGTGCCAGCAGTTACTCAGGACTAGCGTCCCCCTACGAGCAGTACTTC
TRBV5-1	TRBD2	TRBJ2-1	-	CASSLLAGDEQFF	TGCGCCAGCAGCTTGCTCGCGGGAGATGAGCAGTTCTTC
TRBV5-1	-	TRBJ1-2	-	CASSLGQGFANYGYTF	TGCGCCAGCAGCTTAGGGCAGGGATTTGCTAACTATGGCTACACCTTC
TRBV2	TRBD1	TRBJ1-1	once	CASSVTGGYGREGTEAFF	TGTGCCAGCAGTGTCACAGGGGGCTATGGCCGGGAAGGCACTGAAGCTTTCTTT
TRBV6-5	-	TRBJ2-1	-	CASRIDRSSYNEQFF	TGTGCCAGCAGGATAGACAGGAGCTCCTACAATGAGCAGTTCTTC
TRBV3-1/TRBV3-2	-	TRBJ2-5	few	CASSQGEAAQYF	TGTGCCAGCAGCCAAGGGGAAGCGGCCCAGTACTTC
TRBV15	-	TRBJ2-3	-	CATSRDGAGFTDTQYF	TGTGCCACCAGCAGAGATGGGGCGGGGTTCACAGATACGCAGTATTTT
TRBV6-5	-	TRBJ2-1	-	CASSYQAGYNEQFF	TGTGCCAGCAGTTACCAGGCGGGATACAATGAGCAGTTCTTC
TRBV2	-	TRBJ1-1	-	CASSGYSGLTEAFF	TGTGCCAGCAGTGGGTATTCGGGGTTGACTGAAGCTTTCTTT
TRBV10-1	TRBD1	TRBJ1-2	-	CASSEQGFNYGYTF	TGCGCCAGCAGTGAACAGGGGTTTAACTATGGCTACACCTTC
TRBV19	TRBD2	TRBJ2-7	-	CASSFLAGNRYEQYF	TGTGCCAGTAGTTTCCTAGCGGGAAACCGATACGAGCAGTACTTC
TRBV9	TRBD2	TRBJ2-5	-	CASSGWTSGKETQYF	TGTGCCAGCAGCGGATGGACTAGCGGGAAGGAGACCCAGTACTTC
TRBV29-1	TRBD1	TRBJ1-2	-	CSGQGGDGYTF	TGCAGCGGACAGGGGGGCGATGGCTACACCTTC